This TCR beta chain was observed in a study of shared clonotypes between healthy human individuals (dated by TCRdb to 2020 to 2022). Background for the entire study: A few men and a couple of women, aged 18 to 49 years, made up the cohort. For each donor, three plates each were used for CD4 naive and CD4 memory, two plates were used for CD8 naive, and one plate was used for CD8 memory. To estimate repertoire size and how much clonotype sharing occurs between individuals, the study deeply sequenced the blood TCR repertoires of several healthy adults. To increase sequencing depth and limit assay-specific biases, TCR repertoire library preparation and sequencing were carried out by different laboratories using diverse techniques. Each donor's leukapheresis produced roughly between roughly 0.85 and 9 billion PBMCs.

What the study reported, not specific to this receptor: Across four donors, approximately 5% of naive CD4, 3% to 3.5% of naive CD8, about 2% of memory CD4, and about 0.4% of memory CD8 clonotypes were shared. Incomplete sequencing was indicated by rarefaction of sorted-subset datasets, despite the large sequencing depth. Naive subsets generally had larger estimated clonotype richness than memory subsets. Based on pairwise subsampling, the degree of clonotype sharing among donors was expected to be affected by sequencing depth. Sampling was limited to blood, and TCR repertoires in tissue likely differ from TCR repertoires in blood. Clonotypes shared by all four sorted-subset donors showed higher generation probabilities than non-shared clonotypes. The small number of donors limited the genetic and exposure-history diversity represented.

CD8 naive samples consisted of CD45RO-negative cells that were positively selected for CCR7, yielding a CD45RA+CCR7+ population without TemRA cells. Healthy HIV-negative adults with no recently reported acute infections or vaccinations were included as donors. Only Caucasian adults living in Nashville, Tennessee, USA were represented among the donors. Blood was collected by leukapheresis, and PBMCs were isolated by Ficoll-Histopaque density gradient centrifugation and then cryopreserved in liquid nitrogen vapor phase. Analytical flow cytometry was used to check the purity and quantity of each magnetically sorted T cell population. Each sorted fraction had its genomic DNA isolated and then quantified by UV absorbance on a Nanodrop 2000c. Using the deep immunoSEQ assay, TCR CDR3 regions were amplified from genomic DNA by multiplex PCR. Extracted genomic DNA from each cell subset was spread evenly across all wells of several immunoSEQ 96-well plates, with each plate serving as a replicate. For sorted subsets, each replicate PCR was loaded with 200 to 250 ng genomic DNA, equivalent to 30,000 to 35,000 T cell genomes. Purified libraries were quantified with a Qubit 3.0 fluorometer, sized on a Bioanalyzer 2100, and re-quantified with the KAPA Library Quantification kit. Each immunoSEQ 96-well plate was sequenced on its own single-read 150-cycle Illumina NextSeq 550 flow cell. In the paper's pipeline: Because only junctional sequences without quality scores were contained in the immunoSEQ output, filtering matching that applied to full-length reads could not be performed. To assign V/J genes and CDR3, sequences were annotated using PyIR, a Python wrapper for IgBLAST v1.9, with IMGT germline references. Reads with weak V/J assignments (E-value above 1e-6), missing CDR3, stop codons, out-of-frame junctions, or ambiguous translated residues were removed. V3J clonotypes were defined as sequences sharing the same inferred V gene, J gene, and CDR3 amino acid sequence. Percentage overlap between repertoires was computed as shared unique clonotypes divided by the size of the smaller repertoire. Repertoire richness was assessed with RTK rarefaction, the Chao1 estimator, and Recon v2.1 estimates of unobserved clonotypes. Generation probabilities for all TCRbeta clonotypes obtained by the gDNA method from a handful of donors were computed using OLGA. TCRdb retrieved this table from immuneACCESS and kept in-frame rearrangements only. Not all clones are present; in checked studies, unresolved V genes account for under half, and no reason is known for the remainder. V, J and clone size were drawn from that table, and D and trimming were deduced from the DNA. This sample is represented by about 2.1 million clones; around 93% of them were singletons. The top ten clones comprise under 2% of the sample.

CDR1 and CDR2 are drawn from the germline V gene: MGHRA, YSYEKL. The CDR3 runs 14 residues from the cysteine to the phenylalanine. Just CDR3 DNA is preserved here, 42 bases in frame from base 1. Deletion took 3 bases off V and 5 bases off J, with a span of 11 bases between the germline ends. As for this clone: The specificity of this receptor is unknown. Qualities for individual bases were not recorded, and no much larger clone is one base off.

Sequencing was carried out using naive CD8+ T cells from PBMCs. The cell subset or site tag for this specimen amounts to: CD45RA+CCR7+. The sequence derives from a man between 18 and 29 years old in good health. Some clones in this sample may be carry-over from other donors' samples. The rearranged segments are TRBV4-1 and TRBJ2-1; 6 matching bases give a weak D call of TRBD2. CDR3 region: CASSQGGLDNEQFF. The sequence in DNA is TGCGCCAGCAGCCAGGGGGGACTGGACAATGAGCAGTTCTTC.